The clone carrying this T cell receptor (beta chain) was seen more than once but under ten times. Antigen: not known. The data originate from a study of molecular identifiers for immune sequencing clone quantification. The V gene's germline CDR1 is ENHRY and CDR2 SYGVKD. The CDR3 covers 13 residues. The V gene lost 10 bases and the J gene lost 8 bases, with 18 bases spanning the gap. With 10%, 30% or 50% of RNA, roughly 17,000 to 1,000,000 naive CD8 T cells were sequenced. Study-wide findings and caveats: Jurkat TCR RNA spiked in from one cell reportedly remained identifiable amid about a million naive cells.

TCRdb ran MiXCR on the PCR reads and lists one entry per CDR3 protein. The sample consists of more than 550,000 distinct CDR3 sequences, about 25% of them appearing once. The clonotype originates from a human donor in good health. Some libraries in this study had Jurkat cell RNA spiked in. Material: naive CD8+ T cells from blood, with Jurkat cell RNA spiked in. Subset reported: FACS-sorted CD8+CD4-CCR7+CD45RA+ naive T cells. The gene calls are TRBV10-3 and TRBJ2-1; weak D call: TRBD2 (6 bases). CDR3 DNA sequence: TGTGCCACGAGGATGGAGACGGGAGATGAGCAGTTCTTC. As protein: CATRMETGDEQFF.